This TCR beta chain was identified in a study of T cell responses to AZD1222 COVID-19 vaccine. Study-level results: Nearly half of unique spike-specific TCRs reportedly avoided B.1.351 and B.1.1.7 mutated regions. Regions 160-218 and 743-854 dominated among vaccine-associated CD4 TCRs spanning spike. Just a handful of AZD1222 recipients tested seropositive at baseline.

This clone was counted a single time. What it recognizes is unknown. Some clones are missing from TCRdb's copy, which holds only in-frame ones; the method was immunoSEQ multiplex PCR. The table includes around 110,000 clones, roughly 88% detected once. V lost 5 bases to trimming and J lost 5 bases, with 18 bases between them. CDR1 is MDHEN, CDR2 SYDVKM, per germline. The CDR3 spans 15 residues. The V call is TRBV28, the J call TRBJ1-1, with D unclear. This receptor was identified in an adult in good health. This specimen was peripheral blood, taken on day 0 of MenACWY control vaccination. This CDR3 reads CASSPRIGKGTEAFF. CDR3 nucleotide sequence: TGTGCCAGCAGTCCTCGCATAGGGAAGGGTACTGAAGCTTTCTTT.